What follows describes a single TCR beta chain. The CDR3 is 15 amino acids. The trim removed 5 bases at V and 8 bases at J, leaving 8 bases unmatched. Germline loops: CDR1 KGHDR, CDR2 SFDVKD. This sample is drawn from a study of blood T cell repertoires in COVID-19. Overall study: Both acute and convalescent COVID-19 samples were obtained from the United States, Italy and Spain. The analysed material was cDNA or gDNA that came from T cells, B-cell-depleted T cells, or PBMCs.

Original processing notes: The authors estimated nucleated cell counts from reference gene primer amplification. Only in-frame clones appear in the TCRdb table, and some are missing; sequencing was by immunoSEQ multiplex PCR. The V and J calls and the clone size are those of that table, but D and trimming were determined from the DNA. The table lists 100,000 to 110,000 clones, just under 85% of them singletons. The sequenced sample was peripheral blood. The source is a man in his fifties or sixties with active or convalescent COVID-19. The chain carries TRBV24-1 and TRBJ2-1; 10 bases match TRBD2. CDR3 in amino acids: CATSAVAGGVDEQFF. The CDR3 DNA follows: TGTGCCACCAGTGCGGTAGCGGGAGGTGTCGATGAGCAGTTCTTC.